The subject of this entry is one T cell receptor (beta chain). Its antigen is unidentified. Single viable CD3+CD4+CD8-CD45RO+ cells were sorted as the memory CD4+ T cells. Germline CDR1 MDHEN, CDR2 SYDVKM. The CDR3 is made up of 15 amino acids. V lost 2 bases and J lost 0, with 8 bases in between. The data were obtained in a study of memory CD4+ T cells and cytomegalovirus serostatus. Study details: Of the healthy Belgian adults, 9 or 10 were CMV seropositive and 20 to 25 seronegative.

Overall study findings and caveats: CD4+ memory repertoires contained about two fifths of the 164 reported CMV TCRbeta sequences. Suggested: most of the CMV-linked TCR signature lies in CD4+ memory cells.

Original processing methods: After removing out-of-frame reads, over 2 million distinct TCRbeta sequences remained. Clones were read by immunoSEQ multiplex PCR, and TCRdb kept only the in-frame ones, dropping some. The D gene and trimming were derived from the DNA, and the V and J assignments and clone size from that table. This sample has tens of thousands of clones, with about 70% found just once. V gene TRBV28 combines with J gene TRBJ2-1; no clear D gene. Sequences were obtained from memory CD4+ T cells from blood. The origin of this receptor is an adult in good health and CMV-seropositive. The CDR3 region is CASSLAGLSYNEQFF. CDR3 DNA sequence: TGTGCCAGCAGTTTAGCCGGTCTCTCCTACAATGAGCAGTTCTTC.